This T cell receptor beta chain was documented in a study of blood T cell repertoires in COVID-19. Sequenced by immunoSEQ multiplex PCR; TCRdb stores in-frame clones only, minus some. The sample comprises some 230,000 clones, around 85% of which are singletons, and 1.3% rests with the top ten. J lost 3 bases, V lost 5 bases, and 5 bases had no gene match. Germline CDR1 LNHDA, CDR2 SQIVND (reference sequence). The CDR3 runs to 14 residues. This clonotype was sampled from a woman aged 40 to 50 with acute COVID-19. The V gene is TRBV19, the J gene TRBJ2-7, with 9 bases lining up with TRBD1. The sample comprised PBMCs or T cells enriched from blood (not recorded which). CDR3: CASSLQGQGYEQYF. The CDR3 DNA reads TGTGCCAGTAGTCTACAGGGACAGGGCTACGAGCAGTACTTC.